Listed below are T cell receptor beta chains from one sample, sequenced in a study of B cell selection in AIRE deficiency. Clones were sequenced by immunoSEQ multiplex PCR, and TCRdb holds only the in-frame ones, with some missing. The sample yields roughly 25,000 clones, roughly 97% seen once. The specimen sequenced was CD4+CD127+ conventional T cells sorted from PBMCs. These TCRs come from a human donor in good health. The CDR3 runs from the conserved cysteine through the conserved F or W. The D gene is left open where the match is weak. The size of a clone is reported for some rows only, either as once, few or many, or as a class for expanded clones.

DNA: TGTGCCAGCAGTGTACAGAACACCGGGGAGCTGTTTTTT; CDR3: CASSVQNTGELFF; J: TRBJ2-2; D: NA; size: NA; V: TRBV2
DNA: TGTGCCAGCAGCCTTCGGGGGAGGGCCGCCTACGAGCAGTACTTC; CDR3: CASSLRGRAAYEQYF; J: TRBJ2-7; D: TRBD2; size: NA; V: TRBV5-4
DNA: TGTGCCAGCAGCCTGGGGGCGGTCCTCTACAATGAGCAGTTCTTC; CDR3: CASSLGAVLYNEQFF; J: TRBJ2-1; D: NA; size: NA; V: TRBV7-3
DNA: TGTGCCAGCAGATCTTATGTGGGACGTACGTTCTTC; CDR3: CASRSYVGRTFF; J: TRBJ2-1; D: NA; size: NA; V: TRBV27
DNA: TGTGCCAGCAGCTTTAGGTCAGGAAATCAGCCCCAGCATTTT; CDR3: CASSFRSGNQPQHF; J: TRBJ1-5; D: NA; size: NA; V: TRBV11-2
DNA: TGTGCCAGCAGCTCCCTCCCGCTAGGGGACCCCTACGAGCAGTACTTC; CDR3: CASSSLPLGDPYEQYF; J: TRBJ2-7; D: NA; size: NA; V: TRBV7-9
DNA: TGCGCCAGCAGCCTATCCGGGTTCTCCTCCTACGAGCAGTACTTC; CDR3: CASSLSGFSSYEQYF; J: TRBJ2-7; D: NA; size: NA; V: TRBV5-1
DNA: TGTGCCAGCTCACGACGAGCTGACAGGGGCGCCACAGATACGCAGTATTTT; CDR3: CASSRRADRGATDTQYF; J: TRBJ2-3; D: TRBD1; size: NA; V: TRBV18
DNA: TGTGCCTGGAGTGTCGGGGTACGGTCACCCCTCCACTTT; CDR3: CAWSVGVRSPLHF; J: TRBJ1-6; D: NA; size: NA; V: TRBV30
DNA: TGTGCCAGCAGTTACTCCGGTTGGACTGAAGCTTTCTTT; CDR3: CASSYSGWTEAFF; J: TRBJ1-1; D: NA; size: NA; V: TRBV6-5
DNA: TGTGCCAGCAGCTTAGCCGTGGCACGAGTTCAAGAGACCCAGTACTTC; CDR3: CASSLAVARVQETQYF; J: TRBJ2-5; D: NA; size: NA; V: TRBV7-9
DNA: TGTGCCAGTAATGGACAGATAAACACCGGGGAGCTGTTTTTT; CDR3: CASNGQINTGELFF; J: TRBJ2-2; D: NA; size: NA; V: TRBV19
DNA: TGTGCCAGCAGTGAAGCTGGATTTGGACAGGGGAATTCACCCCTCCACTTT; CDR3: CASSEAGFGQGNSPLHF; J: TRBJ1-6; D: TRBD1; size: NA; V: TRBV6-1
DNA: TGTGCCAGCAGTGATCCCCTCGGGGGCTACACCTTC; CDR3: CASSDPLGGYTF; J: TRBJ1-2; D: NA; size: once; V: TRBV25-1
DNA: TGTGCCACCAGCAGAGGGAGGCTAAGCTCCTACGAGCAGTACTTC; CDR3: CATSRGRLSSYEQYF; J: TRBJ2-7; D: NA; size: NA; V: TRBV15
DNA: TGCGCCAGCATTAAGACAGGCTTTCAGAGGGAGCAGTACTTC; CDR3: CASIKTGFQREQYF; J: TRBJ2-7; D: NA; size: NA; V: TRBV5-1
DNA: TGTGCCAGCACCGGGACAGCTAAAAACATTCAGTACTTC; CDR3: CASTGTAKNIQYF; J: TRBJ2-4; D: TRBD1; size: NA; V: TRBV28
DNA: TGTGCCAGCAGCCGTTCGACTAGTATTTCCTACAATGAGCAGTTCTTC; CDR3: CASSRSTSISYNEQFF; J: TRBJ2-1; D: NA; size: NA; V: TRBV4-2
DNA: TGTGCCAGCAGCTTGACCGGTCGGGAGCCTAGTAAGACCCAGTACTTC; CDR3: CASSLTGREPSKTQYF; J: TRBJ2-5; D: NA; size: NA; V: TRBV5-4
DNA: TGTGCCATCAGTGCCAGACTAGCGCCAACCTACAATGAGCAGTTCTTC; CDR3: CAISARLAPTYNEQFF; J: TRBJ2-1; D: TRBD2; size: NA; V: TRBV10-3
DNA: TGTGCCAGCAGTTTCGCGGGGATCCCCGGGGAGCTGTTTTTT; CDR3: CASSFAGIPGELFF; J: TRBJ2-2; D: NA; size: NA; V: TRBV27
DNA: TGTGCCATCAGTGCCCAGGACAAAACCTATGGCTACACCTTC; CDR3: CAISAQDKTYGYTF; J: TRBJ1-2; D: NA; size: NA; V: TRBV10-3
DNA: TGTGCCAGCAGCTTACATGCCGACAGCTACAATGAGCAGTTCTTC; CDR3: CASSLHADSYNEQFF; J: TRBJ2-1; D: NA; size: NA; V: TRBV7-3
DNA: TGTGCCTGGAGTTCTTCAGGGGGCCTGAAGGAGTACTTC; CDR3: CAWSSSGGLKEYF; J: TRBJ2-7; D: TRBD1; size: NA; V: TRBV30
DNA: TGTGCCAGCAGCTCCACAACAATTCAGGGGGCGGGTTCACCCCTCCACTTT; CDR3: CASSSTTIQGAGSPLHF; J: TRBJ1-6; D: TRBD1; size: NA; V: TRBV7-9
DNA: TGTGCCAGCAGCCCGCTGCAGTGGGGAACTGGAAACACCATATATTTT; CDR3: CASSPLQWGTGNTIYF; J: TRBJ1-3; D: NA; size: NA; V: TRBV14
DNA: TGCGCCAGCAGCCAAGAAGGGCTGGCTACCGGTGGCTACACCTTC; CDR3: CASSQEGLATGGYTF; J: TRBJ1-2; D: NA; size: NA; V: TRBV4-1